These 13 T cell receptor beta chains were all obtained from the same sample, sequenced in a study of blood T cell repertoires in COVID-19. This table comes from immunoSEQ multiplex PCR, and its TCRdb copy is limited to in-frame clones, with some not included. The sample lists roughly 68,000 clones, roughly 85% occurring once. The sample taken for sequencing was peripheral blood. The receptor set was obtained from a woman older than 75 with acute or convalescent COVID-19.

This chain connects TRBV6-5 to TRBJ1-2; D may be TRBD1 (6 bases). This CDR3 comprises 13 residues. V gave up 5 bases and J gave up 3 bases, with 10 bases separating them. Germline V gives CDR1 MNHEY, CDR2 SVGAGI. The CDR3 spells CASSRQADYGYTF. For the CDR3, the DNA is TGTGCCAGCAGTCGACAGGCCGACTATGGCTACACCTTC.

This clone was observed a single time. This chain links TRBV18 with TRBJ2-1; TRBD1 might be the D (6 bases). V was cut by 3 bases and J by 4 bases, with 13 bases left in between. The CDR3 sequence is 15 residues long. Looked up from germline, CDR1 is KGHSH and CDR2 is LQKENI. The DNA of the CDR3 is TGTGCCAGCTCACCTATAGGAACAGGGTACAATGAGCAGTTCTTC. Encoded protein: CASSPIGTGYNEQFF.

The chain recombines TRBV27 with TRBJ2-1; no clear D gene. This CDR3 has 13 amino acids. V shed 1 base and J shed 7 bases, with 8 bases lying between them. Per germline, CDR1 MNHEY and CDR2 SMNVEV (reference sequence). The CDR3 nucleotides are TGTGCCAGCAGTTTATTGGCGGTGAATGAGCAGTTCTTC. It yields the protein CASSLLAVNEQFF.

The chain links TRBV10-3 to TRBJ2-3; TRBD1 matches at 7 bases. V trimming: 7 bases; J trimming: 0 bases; junction bases outside the gene matches: 4. The CDR3 sequence is 14 residues long. The germline CDR1 and CDR2 sequences are ENHRY and SYGVKD. CDR3 nucleotide sequence: TGTGCCATCAACGGGGACAGTAGCACAGATACGCAGTATTTT. It codes for CAINGDSSTDTQYF.

This chain links TRBV7-2 with TRBJ1-5, with 8 bases matching TRBD1. Per germline, CDR1 SGHTA and CDR2 FQGNSA. The CDR3 has 16 residues. The J segment lost 3 bases and the V segment lost 1 base, leaving 5 bases of the junction unmatched. The CDR3 coding sequence is TGTGCCAGCAGCTTAGTAACAGGGGGAGCCAATCAGCCCCAGCATTTT. Its protein is CASSLVTGGANQPQHF.

The V gene is TRBV19, the J gene TRBJ2-7, with 8 bases that match TRBD1. J was trimmed by 2 bases and V by 6 bases; bases with no gene match: 3. CDR1 is LNHDA and CDR2 is SQIVND in the germline V gene (reference sequence). The CDR3 spans 13 residues. The CDR3 reads CASSDRGPYEQYF. Here the CDR3 DNA reads TGTGCCAGTAGCGACAGGGGCCCCTACGAGCAGTACTTC.

This chain's CDR3 is CASGLVIGGASPLHF. CDR3 in DNA: TGTGCTAGTGGTTTGGTAATTGGCGGGGCATCACCCCTCCACTTT. This chain links TRBV12-5 with TRBJ1-6, with a possible D match to TRBD1 (5 bases). The germline CDR1 and CDR2 sequences are LGHNT and FRNRAP. This CDR3 comprises 15 residues. Trimming left V 0 bases short and J 10 bases short, with 13 bases between. Full variable domain (outside the CDR3, taken from reference TRBV12-5 and TRBJ1-6): DARVTQTPRHKVTEMGQEVTMRCQPILGHNTVFWYRQTMMQGLELLAYFRNRAPLDDSGMPKDRFSAEMPDATLATLKIQPSEPRDSAVYFCASGLVIGGASPLHFGNGTRLTVT.

The gene calls are TRBV6-1 and TRBJ2-1, with a possible D match to TRBD1 (5 bases). The V gene's germline CDR1 is MNHNS and CDR2 SASEGT. V shed 2 bases and J shed 4 bases, with 9 bases lying between them. This CDR3 region has 14 residues. This CDR3 reads CASSEQGGYNEQFF. The CDR3 DNA follows: TGTGCCAGCAGTGAACAGGGTGGTTACAATGAGCAGTTCTTC.

The J gene is TRBJ1-2, the V gene TRBV4-1, with D hard to call. The CDR3 spans 15 residues. The V end lost 1 base, the J end lost 7 bases, and 16 bases lay between the germline ends. Germline V gene data show CDR1 as MGHRA and CDR2 as YSYEKL. The DNA of the CDR3 is TGCGCCAGCAGCCAAGTTGGTGGGTACGCTAGTGGCTACACCTTC. Residues: CASSQVGGYASGYTF.

This clone was seen a single time. The chain combines TRBV25-1 with TRBJ2-7, with TRBD1 as a possible D gene (6 bases). CDR1 and CDR2 (germline): MGHDK, SYGVNS. Deletions cut 7 bases from V and 2 bases from J, with 12 bases between. The CDR3 runs 13 residues. CDR3 bases: TGTGCCAGCACAGGGGCCCCCCCCTACGAGCAGTACTTC. Translation: CASTGAPPYEQYF.

The table lists this clone with a count of one. The rearrangement links TRBV9 to TRBJ2-7; the match to TRBD2 covers 11 bases. V was clipped by 0 bases and J by 3 bases; unmatched bases: 8. This CDR3 is 17 amino acids long. Germline CDR1 and CDR2: SGDLS and YYNGEE. CDR3 coding DNA: TGTGCCAGCAGCGTAGACCCTAGCGGGGGGATACGCTACGAGCAGTACTTC. Translating it yields CASSVDPSGGIRYEQYF.

The CDR3 spells CASSLGEGSSPLHF. The CDR3 bases are TGTGCCAGCAGCTTAGGCGAGGGTAGTTCACCCCTCCACTTT. The V call is TRBV7-8, the J call TRBJ1-6; D is unresolved. CDR3 length: 14 amino acids. From germline, CDR1 is SGHVS and CDR2 FQNEAQ. The ends were cut back, 1 base at V and 9 bases at J, with 10 bases in the middle.

The sample holds a few counts of this clone. The chain couples TRBV9 to TRBJ2-7, with D perhaps matching TRBD1 (6 bases). Germline V gene data show CDR1 as SGDLS and CDR2 as YYNGEE. The germline V and J ends were trimmed by 5 bases and 0 bases, with 15 bases remaining between them. CDR3 length equals 15 residues. CDR3 nucleotide sequence: TGTGCCAGCAGTCCTGGACAGAGTCCCTCCTACGAGCAGTACTTC. It specifies CASSPGQSPSYEQYF.